Below, 9 T cell receptor beta chains from the same sample are listed, as sequenced in a study of T cell changes during pregnancy in multiple sclerosis. Clones were sequenced by immunoSEQ multiplex PCR, and TCRdb holds only the in-frame ones, with some missing. There are about 120,000 clones in the sample; approximately 93% occur only once, and 6.2% lies in the top ten. The material was peripheral blood, obtained before pregnancy. The source of these receptors is a female donor with multiple sclerosis, enrolled in a pregnancy study.

The gene calls are TRBV7-9 and TRBJ1-2; 7 positions agree with TRBD1. Per germline, CDR1 SEHNR and CDR2 FQNEAQ (reference sequence). V lost 6 bases, J lost 5 bases, and 6 bases stayed unmatched. CDR3 length: 13 amino acids. The DNA of the CDR3 is TGTGCCAGCAGTCCAGACAGGGCTTATGGCTACACCTTC. Translation: CASSPDRAYGYTF.

This clone was recorded once. The gene calls are TRBV5-4 and TRBJ2-5, with TRBD2 matching over 7 bases. The CDR3 runs 15 residues. Germline V gene data show CDR1 as SGHNT and CDR2 as YYREEE (reference sequence). J was trimmed by 0 bases and V by 3 bases; bases with no gene match: 5. The CDR3 sequence is CASSSGREYQETQYF. CDR3 coding DNA: TGTGCCAGCAGCTCGGGGAGGGAGTACCAAGAGACCCAGTACTTC.

The rearrangement links TRBV27 to TRBJ1-1, with a possible D match to TRBD1 (5 bases). Trimming removed 3 bases at V and 5 bases at J, with 25 bases between. The germline V gene has CDR1 MNHEY and CDR2 SMNVEV (reference sequence). CDR3 length: 18 residues. The CDR3 loop is CASSFSRSPMGGGTEAFF. CDR3 coding DNA: TGTGCCAGCAGTTTCTCCCGATCACCGATGGGGGGGGGAACTGAAGCTTTCTTT.

The rearrangement uses TRBV28 and TRBJ2-2, with TRBD1 matching over 9 bases. The germline gives CDR1 MDHEN, CDR2 SYDVKM. V trimming: 5 bases; J trimming: 9 bases; junction bases outside the gene matches: 7. The CDR3 consists of 14 residues. CDR3 DNA: TGTGCCAGCAGTGCGGGACAGGGTTTTCGGGAGCTGTTTTTT. Encoded protein: CASSAGQGFRELFF.

About this clone: At one end, the junction sequence differs from germline, possibly due to a read error. The chain couples TRBV11-2 to TRBJ2-7; 12 bases align to TRBD2. Germline loops: CDR1 SGHAT, CDR2 FQNNGV. The CDR3 covers 14 residues. The CDR3 loop is CASSPPRTSGALKF. CDR3 DNA: TGTGCCAGCAGCCCCCCCCGGACTAGCGGGGCCCTTAAATTC. Combining the CDR3 with reference TRBV11-2 and TRBJ2-7 gives the whole variable domain EAGVAQSPRYKIIEKRQSVAFWCNPISGHATLYWYQQILGQGPKLLIQFQNNGVVDDSQLPKDRFSAERLKGVDSTLKIQPAKLEDSAVYLCASSPPRTSGALKFGPGTRLTVT.

The chain combines TRBV5-6 with TRBJ1-1; D remains unclear. The CDR3 totals 16 residues. Germline V gives CDR1 SGHDT, CDR2 YYEEEE. The V and J ends lost 1 base and 1 base respectively, with 14 bases between them. The CDR3 bases are TGTGCCAGCAGCTTGCTCATAGTCGGTCAGAACACTGAAGCTTTCTTT. This gives the protein CASSLLIVGQNTEAFF.

This clone was counted only a few times. The genes are TRBV15 and TRBJ1-5, with D perhaps TRBD1 (6 bases). The CDR3 sequence is 14 residues long. Trimming took off 2 bases at V and 5 bases at J, with 10 bases between the two ends. From germline, CDR1 is LNHNV and CDR2 YYDKDF (reference sequence). CDR3 region: CATSRYSGDQPQHF. CDR3 DNA: TGTGCCACCAGCAGATACTCAGGGGATCAGCCCCAGCATTTT.

The chain uses TRBV25-1 and TRBJ1-6, with 9 bases aligning to TRBD1. The CDR3 runs 15 residues. V was pared by 4 bases and J by 6 bases, with 4 bases of the junction left unmatched. CDR1 and CDR2 from the germline V gene are MGHDK and SYGVNS. CDR3 bases: TGTGCCAGCAGTGTAGGGGACAGGGTTAATTCACCCCTCCACTTT. Amino acid sequence: CASSVGDRVNSPLHF.

CDR3 DNA sequence: TGCGCCTGTCGGACCACCCGGAGGAAGGATACGCAGTATTTT. This gives the protein CACRTTRRKDTQYF. This rearrangement joins TRBV10-1 to TRBJ2-3, with D maybe TRBD2 (5 bases). Trimming removed 11 bases at V and 6 bases at J, with 21 bases between. Germline CDR1 is WNHNN and CDR2 is SYGVQD (reference sequence). The CDR3 extends over 14 amino acids.